These 3 T cell receptor beta chains were sequenced from one sample in a study of radiotherapy plus CTLA-4 blockade in lung cancer. Some clones are missing from TCRdb's copy, which holds only in-frame ones; the method was immunoSEQ multiplex PCR. Of some 90,000 clones detected, around four fifths appear once; the ten largest clones hold around 0.76%. The sequencing here drew on peripheral blood, taken from a patient treated with radiotherapy plus ipilimumab. These receptors were collected from a human donor with non-small cell lung cancer who had stable disease on radiotherapy plus ipilimumab.

The chain uses TRBV2 and TRBJ1-4; no reliable D call. This CDR3 spans 15 amino acids. Germline V gene sequence: CDR1 SNHLY, CDR2 FYNNEI. Trimming left V 5 bases short and J 4 bases short, with 14 bases between. This CDR3 reads CASSPFLGSNEKLFF. The DNA for the CDR3 is TGTGCCAGCAGTCCATTTCTGGGGAGTAATGAAAAACTGTTTTTT. The variable domain in full, completed from reference TRBV2 and TRBJ1-4, reads EPEVTQTPSHQVTQMGQEVILRCVPISNHLYFYWYRQILGQKVEFLVSFYNNEISEKSEIFDDQFSVERPDGSNFTLKIRSTKLEDSAMYFCASSPFLGSNEKLFFGSGTQLSVL.

Only one count was recorded for this clone. Written as DNA, the CDR3 is TGTGCCAGCAGCTTAAATTACAGGGCCTACGAGCAGTACTTC. Residues: CASSLNYRAYEQYF. The chain uses TRBV11-2 and TRBJ2-7; a possible D gene is TRBD1 (6 bases). V was pared by 2 bases and J by 2 bases, with 10 bases between. There are 14 residues in the CDR3. From germline, CDR1 is SGHAT and CDR2 FQNNGV.

This clone was picked up a small number of times. This sequence joins TRBV7-6 and TRBJ2-1, with 11 bases identical to TRBD2. CDR1 and CDR2 from the germline V gene are SGHVS and FNYEAQ. The CDR3 runs 17 residues. Losses at the gene ends were 2 bases for V and 6 bases for J; bases not matched to a gene: 9. The CDR3 coding sequence is TGTGCCAGCAGCTTAACTAGCGGGGGCCCTCCCCTCAATGAGCAGTTCTTC. Translating it yields CASSLTSGGPPLNEQFF. The entire variable domain, with the rest obtained from reference TRBV7-6 and TRBJ2-1, is as follows: GAGVSQSPRYKVTKRGQDVALRCDPISGHVSLYWYRQALGQGPEFLTYFNYEAQQDKSGLPNDRFSAERPEGSISTLTIQRTEQRDSAMYRCASSLTSGGPPLNEQFFGPGTRLTVL.